This entry concerns a single T cell receptor (beta chain). The antigen it binds to is not known. The sample holds no much larger clone one base away, and base qualities are not on file. From the cysteine up to the phenylalanine, the CDR3 has a length of 16 residues. The CDR3 DNA has 48 bases and is translated from base 1. Sequences MDHEN (CDR1) and SYDVKM (CDR2) are obtained from the germline V gene. Germline trimming amounts to 5 bases on V and 8 bases on J, with 13 as the count of junction bases outside the gene matches. This sample was included in a study of cytomegalovirus exposure and HLA in healthy donors (dated by TCRdb to about 2017). For the study in its entirety: According to an earlier analysis of a few hundred of the donors, about 179 million T cells yielded 117 million unique TCR beta sequences and 250 to 350 Gb of sequence data. A later genetic analysis used genome-wide SNP genotypes for about 65% of the 666 donors, treating that subset as a discovery cohort. Roughly 310 gigabases of sequencing data and around 87 million unique TCR sequences were included in an early release covering 550 to 800 HLA-typed donors. Of the 350 to 450 genotyped donors, over 80% were placed in the genetic ancestry cluster associated with self-reported Caucasian donors. High-throughput TCR immunosequencing, statistical association of individual TCRs with disease status, and machine learning were combined to predict cytomegalovirus infection status. Roughly 5 DR-DQ haplotypes were handled as single units for association and clustering, since linkage in the cohort was strong. The study used immunosequencing to profile the T cell repertoires of 666 subjects and linked those repertoires to cytomegalovirus serostatus. A later analysis re-analyzed previously published TCR beta repertoires from about 730 donors and added high-resolution HLA genotyping to study TCR occurrence patterns. All discovery cohort repertoires had been generated on a single sequencing platform. The study was designed to test whether signatures of past pathogen exposure could be identified by cataloging public T cell receptors. Besides the first cohort of about 730 subjects, a separate validation cohort made up of 120 different subjects was used. Rather than drawing on any new phenotypic data, the later analysis identified candidate immune exposures from TCR beta sequences and the way those sequences occurred across donors. In an earlier analysis of 587 of the donors, high-throughput TCR beta sequencing was used to judge whether each TCR beta V gene segment behaved as functional or pseudogenic. Among a few hundred genotyped donors of the cohort, an average of 235,054 unique TCR beta nucleotide sequences were sequenced per donor, roughly 18% of them non-productive. Typing coverage differed by locus: A, B, C, DRB1 and DQB1 were typed in roughly 620-630 donors, DQA1 in 500 to 550, DPA1 in some 570, and DPB1 in 472. HLA typing covered class I and class II loci at four-digit resolution. Donor age, sex, ethnicity and CMV serostatus were compiled alongside the repertoire data. General findings and caveats noted by the study authors: The earlier analysis of a few hundred of the donors excluded roughly 17 rarely observed V segments, including chromosome 9 orphons, because counts were too low. According to a later analysis, parvovirus B19, influenza, CMV and Epstein-Barr virus appeared linked to several top co-occurrence clusters. A later genetic analysis associated a missense DCLRE1C variant with V-gene and J-gene trimming of TCR beta chains, and an independent cohort replicated the association. The sequencing pipeline was judged likely to have produced a cluster of highly shared sequence variants as a technical artifact. Roughly uniform sequencing depth across donors was assumed in presence/absence analyses, although this assumption may not hold. A further reported finding was that TCR beta sequences accurately predicted the HLA-A and HLA-B alleles for most subjects in the first cohort. Specific HLA alleles were associated with 15,000 to 20,000 TCR beta sequences at a false discovery rate of 0.05 in a later analysis. It was suggested by the authors that the approach could potentially be generalized to other disease states and immunological phenotypes. In vitro tests confirmed that a few of the cytomegalovirus-associated TCR beta chains recognize cytomegalovirus antigens. Because some donors lacked HLA typing at each locus, the association tests relied only on the typed subset. Some IMGT-functional V segments, including TRBV6-2 and TRBV6-3, could not be told apart with the 87-base-pair reads, so those segments were excluded. In the study, 150 to 200 TCR beta chains were listed as associated with cytomegalovirus. Only TCR beta chains were sequenced in this cohort, and the absence of alpha or paired-chain data limited detectable features. Cytomegalovirus status was reported to be diagnosed by the classifier with high specificity and sensitivity in both the original and validation cohorts. According to a later analysis, TCR association rates differed among HLA loci, with DRB1 alleles showing the most associated TCRs and HLA-C alleles showing the fewest. CMV serostatus was the only immune exposure information available for the cohort. A later analysis found that HLA-associated TCR beta chains were more clonally expanded and had lower generation probabilities than equally common non-associated chains. According to a later genetic analysis, donors in an Asian-associated ancestry cluster had fewer N-insertions in productive TCRs than the approximately 650-donor mean. A later analysis found that most CMV-associated TCR beta chains appeared HLA-restricted, with HLA associations seemingly driven largely by CMV exposure. When HLA alleles, especially DR and DQ, strongly co-occurred, attributing TCR associations to individual alleles was difficult. In an earlier analysis of fewer than 750 of the donors, most TCR beta V segments were observed in productive rearrangements about 90% or about 30% of the time, broadly matching IMGT annotations. Most TCR sequences were observed very rarely across donors, whereas some public TCRs were present in many individuals. Linkage disequilibrium might explain the correlated functional status among segregating V segments, but an unknown experimental factor could not be excluded.

The cohort comprised around 690 healthy bone marrow donors. Cohort members were all nominally healthy when sampled, although unrecorded immune exposures were likely present. The donor was CMV seropositive and was included in the group of some 290 seropositive cohort members. Every donor gave a peripheral blood sample, and the peripheral blood mononuclear cells from that sample were used for TCR beta sequencing. The Qiagen DNeasy Blood Extraction Kit was used to extract genomic DNA from the blood cell samples. The method was the immunoSEQ multiplex PCR assay. For the multiplex PCR, a mixture combining 60 forward primers for TCR Vbeta segments and 13 reverse primers for TCR Jbeta segments was used. The CDR3 region of rearranged TCR beta genes was amplified from genomic DNA with a multiplex PCR assay. Amplified TCR beta libraries were sequenced as 87-base-pair reads on the Illumina HiSeq System. As for the authors' bioinformatics: Across the 700 or so repertoires, a later analysis counted approximately 75 million unique TCR beta chains, about 10 million of which were shared by at least two donors. Raw reads were error-corrected and collapsed into unique sequences by a nearest-neighbor algorithm in which closely related sequences were merged to remove PCR and sequencing errors. To assign V, D and J gene segments, CDR3 sequences were aligned to IMGT reference sequences. For a sequence to be retained, a match of at least six nucleotides was required to both a V gene segment and a J gene segment. A rearrangement counted as productive if the CDR3 had no stop codons and remained in frame with V and J, and every other rearrangement counted as non-productive. CDR3 was defined by IMGT convention, running from the second conserved V-encoded cysteine to the conserved J-encoded phenylalanine. The earlier analysis of about 500 of the donors excluded sequences that lacked an unambiguous match to a single V gene segment. An earlier analysis of just under 600 of the donors called V segments functional above 56.7% productive rearrangements and segregating when the between-donor standard deviation exceeded 5%. A statistical classification framework was built to diagnose cytomegalovirus status from the catalog of TCR beta chain sequences. In a later analysis, TCR nucleotide sequences were compared against IMGT/GENE-DB human TR gene sequences so that V and J genes could be assigned. In a later analysis, CDR3 sequences and most-parsimonious VDJ recombination scenarios were assigned using the TCRdist pipeline. In a later analysis, each TCR beta chain was defined by its CDR3 amino acid sequence together with its V-gene family, and reads without a unique V-gene family were excluded. As a way to deal with suspected cross-contamination and a sequencing artifact, a later analysis dropped 640 or so nucleotide sequences that were highly shared and had low generation probability. In a later analysis, a clonal expansion index for each public chain was calculated from normalized within-repertoire ranks of inferred template counts. Generation probabilities in a later analysis came from a VDJ recombination model fitted to out-of-frame rearrangements, and those results were checked against IGoR. In a later analysis, TCR-TCR, TCR-HLA and TCR-CMV co-occurrence was scored with hypergeometric tests, and a repertoire-size bias correction was applied to TCR pairs. In a later analysis, false discovery rates were estimated by permuting HLA or CMV assignments 20 times. In a later analysis, co-occurring TCRs were grouped using DBSCAN, and TCRdist sequence similarity was added for clustering within HLA-allele-positive subsets. Repertoires with fewer than 30,000 or more than 120,000 public chains were left out of co-occurrence clustering, as were five repertoires with anomalous nucleotide sharing. TCRdb took over this immuneACCESS table, retaining in-frame rearrangements with V and J assigned. Such tables are incomplete; in checked studies, under half of the missing clones stem from an unresolved V gene, and the remainder is unexplained. V, J and clone size are those of that table, while D and trimming were read from the DNA. The sample table records around 97,000 clones; around 76% of these occur just once. Of the sample, 9% to 12% is held by the ten largest clones.

This receptor was taken from a woman younger than 35 in good health and CMV-seropositive. Recombination joined TRBV28 with TRBJ1-4; 8 central bases correspond to TRBD1. The material sequenced was PBMCs. CDR3 reads: CASSRLIDRGGEKLFF. The bases are TGTGCCAGCAGTCGACTGATAGACAGGGGAGGAGAAAAACTGTTTTTT.